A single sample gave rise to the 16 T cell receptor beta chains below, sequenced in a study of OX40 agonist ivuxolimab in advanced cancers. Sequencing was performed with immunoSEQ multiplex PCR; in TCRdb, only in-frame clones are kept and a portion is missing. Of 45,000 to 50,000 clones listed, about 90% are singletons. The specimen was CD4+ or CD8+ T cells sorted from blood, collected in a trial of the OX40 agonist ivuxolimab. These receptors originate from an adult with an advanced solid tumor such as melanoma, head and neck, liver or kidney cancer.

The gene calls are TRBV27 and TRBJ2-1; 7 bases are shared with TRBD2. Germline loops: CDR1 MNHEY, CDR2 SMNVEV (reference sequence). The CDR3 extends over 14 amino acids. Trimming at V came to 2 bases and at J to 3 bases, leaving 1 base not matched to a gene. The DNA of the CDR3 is TGTGCCAGCAGTTTAGCGGGGGACTACAATGAGCAGTTCTTC. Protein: CASSLAGDYNEQFF.

As DNA, the CDR3 is TGTGCCAGCTCACCACCTGGCACAGATACGCAGTATTTT. Protein sequence: CASSPPGTDTQYF. V gene TRBV18 combines with J gene TRBJ2-3; no definite D call. Germline CDR1 KGHSH, CDR2 LQKENI. Trimming took off 0 bases at V and 1 base at J, with 2 bases between the two ends. This CDR3 is 13 amino acids long. Based on the CDR3 plus reference TRBV18 and TRBJ2-3, the full variable domain is NAGVMQNPRHLVRRRGQEARLRCSPMKGHSHVYWYRQLPEEGLKFMVYLQKENIIDESGMPKERFSAEFPKEGPSILRIQQVVRGDSAAYFCASSPPGTDTQYFGPGTRLTVL.

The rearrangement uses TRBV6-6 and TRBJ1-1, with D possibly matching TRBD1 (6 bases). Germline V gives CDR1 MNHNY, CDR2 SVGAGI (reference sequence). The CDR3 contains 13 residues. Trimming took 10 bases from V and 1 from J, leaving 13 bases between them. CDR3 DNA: TGTGCCACTAGAGGACAGAAGAACACTGAAGCTTTCTTT. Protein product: CATRGQKNTEAFF.

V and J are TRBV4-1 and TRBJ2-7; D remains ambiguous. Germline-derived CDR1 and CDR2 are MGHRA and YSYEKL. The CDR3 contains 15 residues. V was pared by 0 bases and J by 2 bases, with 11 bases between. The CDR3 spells CASSQEVSHAYEQYF. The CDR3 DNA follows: TGCGCCAGCAGCCAAGAGGTCAGCCATGCCTACGAGCAGTACTTC.

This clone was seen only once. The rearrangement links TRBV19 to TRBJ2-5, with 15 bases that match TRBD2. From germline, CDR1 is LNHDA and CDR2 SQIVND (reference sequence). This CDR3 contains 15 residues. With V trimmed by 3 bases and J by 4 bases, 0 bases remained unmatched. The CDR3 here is CASSMGLAGGETQYF. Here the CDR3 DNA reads TGTGCCAGTAGTATGGGACTAGCGGGAGGAGAGACCCAGTACTTC.

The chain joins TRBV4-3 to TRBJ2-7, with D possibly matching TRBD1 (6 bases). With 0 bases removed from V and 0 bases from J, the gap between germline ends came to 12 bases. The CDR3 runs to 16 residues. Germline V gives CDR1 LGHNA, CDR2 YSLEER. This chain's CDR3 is CASSQDPGHSSYEQYF. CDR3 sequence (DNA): TGCGCCAGCAGCCAAGATCCGGGACATAGCTCCTACGAGCAGTACTTC.

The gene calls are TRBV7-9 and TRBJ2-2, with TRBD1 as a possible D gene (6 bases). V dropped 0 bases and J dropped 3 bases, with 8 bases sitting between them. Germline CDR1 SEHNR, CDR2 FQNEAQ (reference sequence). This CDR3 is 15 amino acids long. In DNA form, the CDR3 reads TGTGCCAGCAGCTTAGCCAGGGGCGACACCGGGGAGCTGTTTTTT. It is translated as CASSLARGDTGELFF.

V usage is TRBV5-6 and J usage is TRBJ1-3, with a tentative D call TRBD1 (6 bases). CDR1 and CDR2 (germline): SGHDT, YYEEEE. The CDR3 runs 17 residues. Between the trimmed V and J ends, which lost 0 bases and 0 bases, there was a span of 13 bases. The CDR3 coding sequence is TGTGCCAGCAGCTTGGGTCCCATGGGGGCCTCTGGAAACACCATATATTTT. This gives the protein CASSLGPMGASGNTIYF.

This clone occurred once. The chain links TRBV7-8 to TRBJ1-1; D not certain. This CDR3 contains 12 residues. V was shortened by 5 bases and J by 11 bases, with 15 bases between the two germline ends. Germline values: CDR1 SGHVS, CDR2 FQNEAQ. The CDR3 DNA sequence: TGTGCCAGCAGCAGGGTGTTGAACCCCGCTTTCTTT. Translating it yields CASSRVLNPAFF. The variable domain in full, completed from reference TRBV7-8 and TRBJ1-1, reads GAGVSQSPRYKVAKRGQDVALRCDPISGHVSLFWYQQALGQGPEFLTYFQNEAQLDKSGLPSDRFFAERPEGSVSTLKIQRTQQEDSAVYLCASSRVLNPAFFGQGTRLTVV.

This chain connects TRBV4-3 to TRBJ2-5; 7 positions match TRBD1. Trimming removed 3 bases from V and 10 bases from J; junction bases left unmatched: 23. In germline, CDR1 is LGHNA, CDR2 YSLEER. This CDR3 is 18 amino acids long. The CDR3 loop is CASSHRSSGTAASLDQYF. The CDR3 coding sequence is TGCGCCAGCAGCCATCGATCGTCTGGGACAGCCGCATCATTGGACCAGTACTTC.

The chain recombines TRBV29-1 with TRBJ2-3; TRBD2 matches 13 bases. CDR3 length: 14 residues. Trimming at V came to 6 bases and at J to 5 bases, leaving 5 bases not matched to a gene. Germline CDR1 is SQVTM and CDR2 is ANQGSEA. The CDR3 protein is CSVPGLAGLDTQYF. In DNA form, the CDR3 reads TGCAGCGTCCCGGGACTAGCGGGACTAGATACGCAGTATTTT.

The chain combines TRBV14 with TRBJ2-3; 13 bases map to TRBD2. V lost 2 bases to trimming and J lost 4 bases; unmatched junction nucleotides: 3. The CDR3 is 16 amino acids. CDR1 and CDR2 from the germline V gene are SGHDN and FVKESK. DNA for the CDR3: TGTGCCAGCAGCCAATCACTAGCGGGAGGGGCAGATACGCAGTATTTT. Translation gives CASSQSLAGGADTQYF.

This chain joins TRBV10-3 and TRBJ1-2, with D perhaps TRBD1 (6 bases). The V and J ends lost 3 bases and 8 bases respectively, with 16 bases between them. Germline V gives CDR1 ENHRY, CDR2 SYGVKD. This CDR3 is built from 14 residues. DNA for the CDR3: TGTGCCATCAGTGAATCAGGAGGGGGGGAAGGCTACACCTTC. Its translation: CAISESGGGEGYTF.

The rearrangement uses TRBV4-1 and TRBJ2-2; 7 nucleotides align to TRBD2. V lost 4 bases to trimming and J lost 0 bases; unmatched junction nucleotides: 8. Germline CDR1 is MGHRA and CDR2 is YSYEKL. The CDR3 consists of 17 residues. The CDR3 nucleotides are TGCGCCAGCAGCCCTCTGGGAGGGGCCTCGAACACCGGGGAGCTGTTTTTT. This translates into CASSPLGGASNTGELFF.

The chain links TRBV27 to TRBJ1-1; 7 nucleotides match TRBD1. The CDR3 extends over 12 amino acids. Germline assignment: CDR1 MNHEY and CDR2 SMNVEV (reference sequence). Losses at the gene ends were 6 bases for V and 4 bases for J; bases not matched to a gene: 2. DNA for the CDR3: TGTGCCAGCAGCCGACAGGGCACTGAAGCTTTCTTT. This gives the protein CASSRQGTEAFF.

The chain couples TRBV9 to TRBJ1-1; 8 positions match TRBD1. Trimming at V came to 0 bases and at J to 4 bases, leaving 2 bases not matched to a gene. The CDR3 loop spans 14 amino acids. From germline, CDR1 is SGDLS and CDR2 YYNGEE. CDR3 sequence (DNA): TGTGCCAGCAGCGTAGGGACAGGGCTCACTGAAGCTTTCTTT. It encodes CASSVGTGLTEAFF.